The TCR beta chain described here comes from a study of T cells in Graves' hyperthyroidism and ophthalmopathy. Study observations and caveats: Blood samples included most of the expanded thyroid clonotypes exceeding 0.001.

TCR beta CDR3 regions were amplified from RNA transcripts. First-round RT-PCR with HTBI primers amplified the TCR CDR3 region. TCRdb itself ran the multiplex PCR reads through MiXCR, one entry per CDR3 protein. The sample has 340,000 or so distinct CDR3 sequences; roughly a fifth are singletons. This clonotype was recorded once. Its specificity is not known. Uncontrolled infection, other autoimmune disease, pregnancy or lactation led to exclusion. V lost 4 bases and J lost 4, with 13 bases in between. Per germline, CDR1 SNHLY and CDR2 FYNNEI. The CDR3 runs to 14 residues. The chain is built from TRBV2 and TRBJ1-1; weak D call: TRBD1 (6 bases). Sequencing input: blood. This clonotype was sampled from a woman in her fifties or sixties with Graves' hyperthyroidism. The CDR3 loop reads CASSGGGPGTEAFF. In DNA, the CDR3 is TGTGCCAGCAGTGGTGGGGGCCCCGGCACTGAAGCTTTCTTT.